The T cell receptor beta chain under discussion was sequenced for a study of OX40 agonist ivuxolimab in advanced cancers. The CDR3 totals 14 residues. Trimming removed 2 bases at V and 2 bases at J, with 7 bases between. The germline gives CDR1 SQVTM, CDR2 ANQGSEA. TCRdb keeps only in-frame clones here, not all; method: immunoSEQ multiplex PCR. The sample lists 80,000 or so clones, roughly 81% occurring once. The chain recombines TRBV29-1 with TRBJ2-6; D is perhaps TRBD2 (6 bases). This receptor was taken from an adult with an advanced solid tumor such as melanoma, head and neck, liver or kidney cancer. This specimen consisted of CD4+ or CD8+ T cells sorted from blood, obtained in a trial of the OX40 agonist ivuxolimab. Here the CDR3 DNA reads TGCAGCGTTGAATCGGGGGCTGGGGCCAACGTCCTGACTTTC. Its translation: CSVESGAGANVLTF.